These T cell receptor beta chains were read from a single sample in a study of T cells after posttransplantation cyclophosphamide. TCRdb's table, derived via immunoSEQ multiplex PCR, lists solely in-frame clones and lacks some. The table records some 15,000 clones, roughly 81% of them present only once. The sample was CD8+ T cells sorted from PBMCs, taken approximately 2,000 days after a stem cell transplant with posttransplant cyclophosphamide. The receptors shown here come from a female patient in her forties or fifties who received an allogeneic stem cell transplant from a related donor, was CMV-positive, and had no GVHD. Part of the T cell pool may stem from the graft donor. The CDR3 runs from the conserved cysteine through the conserved F or W. Each record gives: V gene, J gene, clone size, D gene, CDR3 protein, CDR3 DNA. A D gene is named only where the DNA matches it firmly. Size values are once, few and many counts, or a class for expanded clones, and some rows have none.

v_gene: TRBV4-1
j_gene: TRBJ2-7
abundance: NA
d_gene: TRBD2
CDR3aa: CASSQVTGGVYEQYF
CDR3nt: TGCGCCAGCAGCCAAGTGACGGGGGGGGTCTACGAGCAGTACTTC

v_gene: TRBV29-1
j_gene: TRBJ2-5
abundance: NA
d_gene: NA
CDR3aa: CSVGNSNQETQYF
CDR3nt: TGCAGCGTTGGAAACTCGAACCAAGAGACCCAGTACTTC

v_gene: TRBV27
j_gene: TRBJ2-7
abundance: NA
d_gene: TRBD1
CDR3aa: CASSFGQGGYEQYF
CDR3nt: TGTGCCAGCAGTTTCGGACAGGGGGGCTACGAGCAGTACTTC

v_gene: TRBV7-9
j_gene: TRBJ1-4
abundance: NA
d_gene: TRBD1
CDR3aa: CASSLDSGGYEKLFF
CDR3nt: TGTGCCAGCAGCTTAGACTCAGGGGGCTATGAAAAACTGTTTTTT

v_gene: TRBV5-6
j_gene: TRBJ1-1
abundance: once
d_gene: TRBD1
CDR3aa: CASSLVGTGTEAFF
CDR3nt: TGTGCCAGCAGCTTGGTCGGGACAGGCACTGAAGCTTTCTTT

v_gene: TRBV11-3
j_gene: TRBJ2-2
abundance: NA
d_gene: NA
CDR3aa: CASSLESDTGELFF
CDR3nt: TGTGCCAGCAGCTTAGAATCTGACACCGGGGAGCTGTTTTTT

v_gene: TRBV2
j_gene: TRBJ2-1
abundance: NA
d_gene: TRBD2
CDR3aa: CASSSTSGGASYYNEQFF
CDR3nt: TGTGCCAGCAGCTCGACTAGCGGGGGGGCCAGTTACTACAATGAGCAGTTCTTC

v_gene: TRBV7-9
j_gene: TRBJ2-7
abundance: NA
d_gene: TRBD2
CDR3aa: CASSLPISESGTSGYEQYF
CDR3nt: TGTGCCAGCAGCTTACCAATTTCAGAATCCGGGACTAGCGGATACGAGCAGTACTTC

v_gene: TRBV29-1
j_gene: TRBJ2-1
abundance: NA
d_gene: NA
CDR3aa: CSVVLSGPSSYNEQFF
CDR3nt: TGCAGCGTTGTGCTAAGCGGGCCCAGCTCCTACAATGAGCAGTTCTTC

v_gene: TRBV6-1
j_gene: TRBJ2-4
abundance: NA
d_gene: NA
CDR3aa: CASRQGGWAKNIQYF
CDR3nt: TGTGCCAGCAGACAGGGTGGTTGGGCCAAAAACATTCAGTACTTC

v_gene: TRBV19
j_gene: TRBJ1-2
abundance: NA
d_gene: TRBD1
CDR3aa: CASRSGGYSGYTF
CDR3nt: TGTGCCAGTAGGTCAGGGGGATACAGTGGCTACACCTTC

v_gene: TRBV19
j_gene: TRBJ1-5
abundance: NA
d_gene: NA
CDR3aa: CASSILEVNQPQHF
CDR3nt: TGTGCCAGTAGTATTTTGGAGGTTAATCAGCCCCAGCATTTT

v_gene: TRBV28
j_gene: TRBJ1-6
abundance: NA
d_gene: TRBD1
CDR3aa: CASSLGQGSSPLHF
CDR3nt: TGTGCCAGCAGTCTCGGACAGGGGAGTTCACCCCTCCACTTT

v_gene: TRBV29-1
j_gene: TRBJ2-7
abundance: NA
d_gene: NA
CDR3aa: CSVELPPLGEQYF
CDR3nt: TGCAGCGTTGAACTCCCACCTCTCGGCGAGCAGTACTTC

v_gene: TRBV9
j_gene: TRBJ1-2
abundance: NA
d_gene: TRBD1
CDR3aa: CASSPTGEPSGYGYTF
CDR3nt: TGTGCCAGCAGTCCTACAGGGGAACCCTCTGGCTATGGCTACACCTTC

v_gene: TRBV5-1
j_gene: TRBJ1-2
abundance: NA
d_gene: TRBD1
CDR3aa: CASRAGGEDYGYTF
CDR3nt: TGCGCCAGTCGAGCAGGGGGCGAGGACTATGGCTACACCTTC

v_gene: TRBV5-6
j_gene: TRBJ1-2
abundance: NA
d_gene: TRBD1
CDR3aa: CASSWGQRNYGYTF
CDR3nt: TGTGCCAGCAGCTGGGGACAGAGAAACTATGGCTACACCTTC

v_gene: TRBV10-3
j_gene: TRBJ2-1
abundance: NA
d_gene: TRBD1
CDR3aa: CAISDPGQGPQEQFF
CDR3nt: TGTGCCATCAGTGACCCGGGACAGGGGCCCCAAGAGCAGTTCTTC

v_gene: TRBV4-1
j_gene: TRBJ2-3
abundance: NA
d_gene: NA
CDR3aa: CASSQDGTGTDTQYF
CDR3nt: TGCGCCAGCAGCCAAGATGGGACTGGCACAGATACGCAGTATTTT

v_gene: TRBV13
j_gene: TRBJ2-7
abundance: few
d_gene: TRBD1
CDR3aa: CASSRAGGNSYEQYF
CDR3nt: TGTGCCAGCAGCCGTGCAGGGGGCAACTCCTACGAGCAGTACTTC

v_gene: TRBV7-2
j_gene: TRBJ2-3
abundance: NA
d_gene: NA
CDR3aa: CASSLRYPGGVLGTDTQYF
CDR3nt: TGTGCCAGCAGCTTAAGATATCCGGGCGGGGTATTAGGCACAGATACGCAGTATTTT

v_gene: TRBV5-6
j_gene: TRBJ2-7
abundance: once
d_gene: TRBD2
CDR3aa: CASSLGDSGGAGEQYF
CDR3nt: TGTGCCAGCAGCTTGGGGGATAGCGGGGGGGCGGGAGAGCAGTACTTC

v_gene: TRBV27
j_gene: TRBJ2-7
abundance: NA
d_gene: NA
CDR3aa: CASSLEGQHLASYEQYF
CDR3nt: TGTGCCAGCAGTTTAGAGGGCCAGCACCTGGCCAGCTACGAGCAGTACTTC

v_gene: TRBV9
j_gene: TRBJ1-2
abundance: NA
d_gene: NA
CDR3aa: CASSVGAGNYGYTF
CDR3nt: TGTGCCAGCAGCGTAGGGGCTGGCAACTATGGCTACACCTTC

v_gene: TRBV18
j_gene: TRBJ1-1
abundance: NA
d_gene: NA
CDR3aa: CASSPNGLNTEAFF
CDR3nt: TGTGCCAGCTCACCGAACGGTTTGAACACTGAAGCTTTCTTT

v_gene: TRBV19
j_gene: TRBJ2-2
abundance: few
d_gene: TRBD1
CDR3aa: CASSISQGAGELFF
CDR3nt: TGTGCCAGTAGTATTTCGCAGGGGGCCGGGGAGCTGTTTTTT

v_gene: TRBV5-5
j_gene: TRBJ1-1
abundance: few
d_gene: NA
CDR3aa: CASSTDLVQAFF
CDR3nt: TGTGCCAGCAGCACGGACTTAGTACAAGCTTTCTTT

v_gene: TRBV5-6
j_gene: TRBJ2-5
abundance: NA
d_gene: TRBD1
CDR3aa: CASNPTGDETQYF
CDR3nt: TGTGCCAGCAATCCGACAGGGGACGAGACCCAGTACTTC

v_gene: TRBV27
j_gene: TRBJ2-3
abundance: NA
d_gene: NA
CDR3aa: CASSLTQSTDTQYF
CDR3nt: TGTGCCAGCAGTTTAACACAGAGCACAGATACGCAGTATTTT

v_gene: TRBV4-1
j_gene: TRBJ1-1
abundance: once
d_gene: TRBD1
CDR3aa: CASSHLSGQGNTEAFF
CDR3nt: TGCGCCAGCAGCCATCTTTCGGGACAGGGAAACACTGAAGCTTTCTTT

v_gene: TRBV10-1
j_gene: TRBJ2-3
abundance: NA
d_gene: NA
CDR3aa: CASSENLPDTQYF
CDR3nt: TGCGCCAGCAGTGAGAACCTACCCGATACGCAGTATTTT

v_gene: TRBV27
j_gene: TRBJ2-2
abundance: NA
d_gene: NA
CDR3aa: CASSFPGSGELFF
CDR3nt: TGTGCCAGCAGTTTTCCAGGGTCCGGGGAGCTGTTTTTT

v_gene: TRBV27
j_gene: TRBJ2-3
abundance: NA
d_gene: TRBD2
CDR3aa: CASSLDWTSGARGTQYF
CDR3nt: TGTGCCAGCAGTTTAGATTGGACTAGCGGGGCCAGGGGTACGCAGTATTTT

v_gene: TRBV7-3
j_gene: TRBJ2-3
abundance: NA
d_gene: TRBD2
CDR3aa: CASSEGTSTSTDTQYF
CDR3nt: TGTGCCAGCAGCGAAGGGACTAGCACTAGCACAGATACGCAGTATTTT

v_gene: TRBV19
j_gene: TRBJ2-2
abundance: few
d_gene: TRBD2
CDR3aa: CASSDGLVYVTGELFF
CDR3nt: TGTGCCAGTAGTGACGGACTAGTTTATGTCACCGGGGAGCTGTTTTTT

v_gene: TRBV7-8
j_gene: TRBJ1-2
abundance: NA
d_gene: TRBD1
CDR3aa: CASSSEGQGAHYGYTF
CDR3nt: TGTGCCAGCAGCTCCGAGGGACAGGGGGCCCACTATGGCTACACCTTC